The 26 T cell receptor beta chains listed next were all sequenced from one sample in a study of human T cells and chemical hapten exposure. Time point described: patch test 1, 2 weeks after DPC sensitization. Treatment reported: therapeutic diphenylcyclopropenone sensitization with weekly scalp DPC. TCRdb passed the RACE reads through MiXCR, listing each CDR3 protein once. The repertoire consists of 65,000 to 95,000 distinct CDR3 sequences, with approximately 12% occurring once and the leading ten covering roughly 3.6%. The sequences come from whole blood, collected in connection with sensitization to the hapten diphenylcyclopropenone (DPC). The receptors originated from a woman in her fifties or sixties with alopecia areata. Some clones in this sample may be carry-over from other donors' samples.

Many counts were recorded for this clonotype. The chain is built from TRBV3-1 and TRBJ1-4; 7 bases line up with TRBD1. The germline gives CDR1 LGHDT, CDR2 YNNKEL (reference sequence). With 4 bases clipped from V and 4 bases from J, the junction kept 3 bases outside the gene matches. The CDR3 spans 14 residues. CDR3 protein: CASSRQGYNEKLFF. The CDR3 DNA reads as TGTGCCAGCAGCCGACAGGGATATAATGAAAAACTGTTTTTT.

The table lists this clonotype with a few counts. An end of the junction differs from the germline gene, which may be a read error. CDR3 sequence: CASSLHEVTGELFF. Here the CDR3 DNA reads TGTGCTAGCAGCTTACATGAGGTCACCGGGGAGCTGTTTTTT. The chain uses TRBV7-7 and TRBJ2-2; D unclear. Looked up from germline, CDR1 is SSHAT and CDR2 is FNYEAQ (reference sequence). This CDR3 is 14 amino acids long.

V usage is TRBV20-1 and J usage is TRBJ2-2, with D perhaps matching TRBD2 (6 bases). The germline gives CDR1 DFQATT, CDR2 SNEGSKA (reference sequence). There are 14 residues in the CDR3. V lost 7 bases to trimming and J lost 2 bases, with 14 bases between them. The CDR3 region is CSVPRGTNTGELFF. In nucleotides, the CDR3 is TGCAGTGTCCCTCGGGGGACTAACACCGGGGAGCTGTTTTTT.

In this sample, this clonotype turned up a few times. The J gene is TRBJ1-6, the V gene TRBV20-1, with D unclear. V shed 2 bases and J shed 5 bases, with 10 bases lying between them. CDR3 length: 14 residues. CDR1 is DFQATT, CDR2 SNEGSKA, per germline (reference sequence). This chain's CDR3 is CSARSGPDNSPLHF. The CDR3 DNA follows: TGCAGTGCTAGATCTGGACCTGATAATTCACCCCTCCACTTT.

The table lists this clonotype with many counts. The chain carries TRBV12-3 or TRBV12-4 and TRBJ1-4, with unresolved D. Deletions cut 3 bases from V and 5 bases from J, with 10 bases between. The CDR3 totals 14 residues. The CDR3 DNA reads as TGTGCCAGCAGTTTTTTCCCAGGCAATGAAAAACTGTTTTTT. It is translated as CASSFFPGNEKLFF.

This clonotype was detected a few times. The CDR3 DNA follows: TGTGCCAGCAGTTACGGGGCAGTGCAGGATTCACCCCTCCACTTT. This translates into CASSYGAVQDSPLHF. The rearrangement uses TRBV6-5 and TRBJ1-6, with D perhaps TRBD1 (5 bases). The ends were cut back, 2 bases at V and 8 bases at J, with 13 bases in the middle. The CDR3 is made up of 15 amino acids. Germline loops: CDR1 MNHEY, CDR2 SVGAGI.

V usage is TRBV4-2 and J usage is TRBJ2-3, with no clear D. The CDR3 is made up of 12 amino acids. CDR1 and CDR2 from the germline V gene are LGHNA and YNFKEQ. Trimming cost V 3 bases and J 2 bases, with 3 bases left between them. In DNA form, the CDR3 reads TGTGCCAGCAGCCATGACACAGATACGCAGTATTTT. Translation gives CASSHDTDTQYF.

This clonotype was seen repeatedly, ten times or more. The chain joins TRBV30 to TRBJ1-1; no reliable D call. Trimming cost V 3 bases and J 5 bases, with 13 bases left between them. The CDR3 length is 13 residues. Germline values: CDR1 GTSNPN, CDR2 SVGIG (reference sequence). CDR3 coding DNA: TGTGCCTGGAGCTTGGGGTACGGAACTGAAGCTTTCTTT. Protein sequence: CAWSLGYGTEAFF.

This clonotype has at least ten counts. This chain joins TRBV7-6 and TRBJ2-1; 8 positions agree with TRBD2. CDR1 and CDR2 (germline): SGHVS, FNYEAQ. V shed 5 bases and J 9 bases; nucleotides not matched to a gene: 3. There are 12 residues in the CDR3. DNA of the CDR3: TGTGCCAGCAGCCCCGGGGGGGGTGAGCAGTTCTTC. Translating it yields CASSPGGGEQFF.

The genes are TRBV29-1 and TRBJ2-7; D not certain. The CDR3 loop spans 14 amino acids. Looked up from germline, CDR1 is SQVTM and CDR2 is ANQGSEA. V was cut by 6 bases and J by 6 bases, with 21 bases left in between. DNA for the CDR3: TGCAGCGTCGCTAAACAGACCTCAGCTGGCGAGCAGTACTTC. This encodes CSVAKQTSAGEQYF.

This clonotype has only a few counts. This chain uses TRBV6-5 with TRBJ2-5, with 8 bases fitting TRBD2. CDR1 and CDR2 from the germline V gene are MNHEY and SVGAGI. Trimming removed 8 bases from V and 4 bases from J; junction bases left unmatched: 12. The CDR3 is 15 residues long. DNA of the CDR3: TGTGCCAGCGGGCGCGGCGGGGGGCGACGAGAGACCCAGTACTTC. Its protein product is CASGRGGGRRETQYF.

The rearrangement links TRBV11-2 to TRBJ1-1; D is undetermined. V was shortened by 4 bases and J by 1 base, with 7 bases between the two germline ends. CDR1 and CDR2 from the germline V gene are SGHAT and FQNNGV. The CDR3 contains 13 residues. The CDR3 protein is CASSSHENTEAFF. The CDR3 bases are TGTGCCAGCAGCTCACACGAGAACACTGAAGCTTTCTTT.

The chain combines TRBV30 with TRBJ1-1; 11 bases match TRBD1. The CDR3 loop spans 13 amino acids. The J segment lost 5 bases and the V segment lost 5 bases, leaving 4 bases of the junction unmatched. The germline gives CDR1 GTSNPN, CDR2 SVGIG (reference sequence). This chain's CDR3 is CAWGQGARTEAFF. The CDR3 DNA follows: TGTGCCTGGGGACAGGGGGCTCGTACTGAAGCTTTCTTT. Looking up the rest from reference TRBV30 and TRBJ1-1 gives the full variable domain: SQTIHQWPATLVQPVGSPLSLECTVEGTSNPNLYWYRQAAGRGLQLLFYSVGIGQISSEVPQNLSASRPQDRQFILSSKKLLLSDSGFYLCAWGQGARTEAFFGQGTRLTVV.

This clonotype was picked up many times. One junction end does not reproduce the germline sequence, and a read error may be involved. The CDR3 loop is CASSYGGSTDTQYF. The DNA for the CDR3 is TGTGCTAGCAGCTATGGTGGCAGCACAGATACGCAGTATTTT. This chain uses TRBV7-7 with TRBJ2-3, with D hard to call. The CDR3 is 14 amino acids. CDR1 SSHAT and CDR2 FNYEAQ come from the germline V gene (reference sequence).

This chain uses TRBV9 with TRBJ1-6, with TRBD1 as a possible D gene (5 bases). The CDR3 runs to 15 residues. Germline CDR1 and CDR2: SGDLS and YYNGEE. V was pared by 0 bases and J by 10 bases, with 14 bases between. CDR3 protein: CASSVEAGINSPLHF. In DNA, the CDR3 is TGTGCCAGCAGCGTAGAGGCAGGGATTAACTCACCCCTCCACTTT.

In its sample, this clonotype was seen many times. V usage is TRBV5-1 and J usage is TRBJ2-5; TRBD2 agrees at 7 bases. Per the germline V gene, CDR1 is SGHRS and CDR2 is YFSETQ. The CDR3 runs 12 residues. J was trimmed by 5 bases and V by 10 bases; bases with no gene match: 8. Here the CDR3 reads CASRREEETQYF. The CDR3 bases are TGCGCCTCCCGCCGGGAGGAGGAGACCCAGTACTTC. Combining the CDR3 with reference TRBV5-1 and TRBJ2-5 gives the whole variable domain KAGVTQTPRYLIKTRGQQVTLSCSPISGHRSVSWYQQTPGQGLQFLFEYFSETQRNKGNFPGRFSGRQFSNSRSEMNVSTLELGDSALYLCASRREEETQYFGPGTRLLVL.

This clonotype was detected only a few times. The CDR3 DNA reads as TGTGCCAGCAGCGTAGGAGCAGCTAGTGGGAATGAGCAGTTCTTC. Amino acids: CASSVGAASGNEQFF. The chain carries TRBV9 and TRBJ2-1; D ambiguous. Looked up from germline, CDR1 is SGDLS and CDR2 is YYNGEE. The CDR3 contains 15 residues. V was trimmed by 0 bases and J by 7 bases, leaving 14 bases between them. The full variable domain, in which reference TRBV9 and TRBJ2-1 provide the parts outside the CDR3, is DSGVTQTPKHLITATGQRVTLRCSPRSGDLSVYWYQQSLDQGLQFLIQYYNGEERAKGNILERFSAQQFPDLHSELNLSSLELGDSALYFCASSVGAASGNEQFFGPGTRLTVL.

In this sample, this clonotype turned up a few times. The rearrangement links TRBV7-2 to TRBJ1-3; the D is unclear. Trimming removed 6 bases at V and 0 bases at J, with 15 bases between. Germline-derived CDR1 and CDR2 are SGHTA and FQGNSA. This CDR3 is built from 16 residues. CDR3 nucleotide sequence: TGTGCCAGCAGTCCTGGTGGCAGTCACTCTGGAAACACCATATATTTT. Translated: CASSPGGSHSGNTIYF.

Many counts were recorded for this clonotype. V is TRBV11-2 and J is TRBJ2-3; D perhaps matches TRBD1 (8 bases). The V end was cut by 4 bases, the J end by 6 bases, with 20 bases between. This CDR3 has 16 residues. The germline V gene encodes CDR1 SGHAT and CDR2 FQNNGV. In DNA form, the CDR3 reads TGTGCCAGCAGCTCCCGACAGGGGCGGGAGCGCGATACGCAGTATTTT. It translates to CASSSRQGRERDTQYF.

The chain links TRBV29-1 to TRBJ2-3; D gene unclear. Trimming shortened V by 1 base and J by 5 bases, and 7 bases separated the two germline ends. The CDR3 totals 12 residues. Per the germline V gene, CDR1 is SQVTM and CDR2 is ANQGSEA. This CDR3 is CSVEVTQDTQYF. The CDR3 nucleotides are TGCAGCGTTGAAGTTACCCAAGATACGCAGTATTTT.

In its sample, this clonotype was seen a few times. This CDR3 is CASSFDTYTEAFF. CDR3 coding DNA: TGTGCCAGCAGCTTCGACACCTACACTGAAGCTTTCTTT. The chain recombines TRBV11-2 with TRBJ1-1; D is ambiguous. V lost 3 bases and J 3 bases, leaving 8 bases between the germline ends. The CDR3 is 13 residues long. Germline V gene lookup returns CDR1 SGHAT and CDR2 FQNNGV.

This clonotype was seen a few times. The CDR3 loop is CASSYWDRAEKLFF. As DNA, the CDR3 is TGTGCCAGCAGCTACTGGGACAGGGCCGAAAAACTGTTTTTT. The V and J genes are TRBV7-2 and TRBJ1-4, with 9 bases matching TRBD1. Germline CDR1 SGHTA, CDR2 FQGNSA. The CDR3 sequence is 14 residues long. V was pared by 4 bases and J by 8 bases, with 5 bases of the junction left unmatched.

This clonotype was seen ten or more times. The chain couples TRBV5-1 to TRBJ1-4, with 9 bases aligning to TRBD1. The CDR3 sequence is 15 residues long. V shed 4 bases, J shed 3 bases, and the junction held 4 bases outside the gene matches. CDR1 is SGHRS, CDR2 YFSETQ, per germline. CDR3 sequence reads: CASSRGTGPNEKLFF. The DNA of the CDR3 is TGCGCCAGCAGCCGGGGGACAGGGCCTAATGAAAAACTGTTTTTT.

The chain recombines TRBV11-2 with TRBJ2-7; a weak D match, TRBD2 (6 bases). The CDR3 sequence is 15 residues long. The V end was cut by 0 bases, the J end by 7 bases, with 16 bases between. In germline, CDR1 is SGHAT, CDR2 FQNNGV. The chain's CDR3 is CASSLEGGYTREQYF. CDR3 nucleotide sequence: TGTGCCAGCAGCTTAGAGGGAGGATATACTAGGGAGCAGTACTTC.

At least ten counts were recorded for this clonotype. The J gene is TRBJ1-1, the V gene TRBV18; D gene ambiguous. Trimming stripped 2 bases from V and 4 bases from J, with 8 bases between. The CDR3 loop spans 13 amino acids. Looked up from germline, CDR1 is KGHSH and CDR2 is LQKENI. The CDR3 spells CASSPDWGTEAFF. CDR3 bases: TGTGCCAGCTCACCAGATTGGGGCACTGAAGCTTTCTTT.

This clonotype occurred many times. The chain couples TRBV18 to TRBJ2-5; 7 bases align to TRBD1. CDR1 is KGHSH, CDR2 LQKENI, per germline. The ends lost 0 bases at V and 1 base at J; junction bases unmatched: 8. CDR3 length: 17 amino acids. CDR3 nucleotides: TGTGCCAGCTCACCACCGTCGACAGGGCCCTTCCAAGAGACCCAGTACTTC. The encoded protein is CASSPPSTGPFQETQYF.